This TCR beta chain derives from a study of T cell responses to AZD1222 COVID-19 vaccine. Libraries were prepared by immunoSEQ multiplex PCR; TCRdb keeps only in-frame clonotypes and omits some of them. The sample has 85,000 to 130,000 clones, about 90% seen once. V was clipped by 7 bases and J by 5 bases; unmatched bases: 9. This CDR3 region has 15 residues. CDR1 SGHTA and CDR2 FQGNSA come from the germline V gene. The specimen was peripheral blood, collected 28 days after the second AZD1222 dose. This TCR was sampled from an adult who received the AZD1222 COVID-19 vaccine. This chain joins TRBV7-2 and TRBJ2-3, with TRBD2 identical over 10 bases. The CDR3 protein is CASIPYLAGVDTQYF. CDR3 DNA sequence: TGTGCCAGCATCCCGTATCTAGCGGGGGTAGATACGCAGTATTTT.